A single sample is the source of the 20 T cell receptor beta chains below, sequenced in a study of neurological immune-mediated disorders. MiXCR was run by TCRdb on the 5' RACE reads, yielding one entry per CDR3 protein. In the table there are 55,000 to 70,000 distinct CDR3 sequences, about 5.2% of which are singletons. The sample was PBMCs. The receptors were gathered from a human donor with multiple sclerosis. The donor label of this sample is uncertain.

This clonotype was counted at least ten times. DNA for the CDR3: TGTGCCAGCAGCTCGGAAGGAGGGCTTTCCTACGAGCAGTACTTC. Its translation is CASSSEGGLSYEQYF. This chain connects TRBV5-5 to TRBJ2-7; D may be TRBD2 (6 bases). CDR1 and CDR2 (germline): SGHKS, YYEKEE (reference sequence). The V and J ends lost 3 bases and 1 base respectively, with 14 bases between them. CDR3 size: 15 residues. The entire variable domain, with the rest obtained from reference TRBV5-5 and TRBJ2-7, is as follows: DAGVTQSPTHLIKTRGQQVTLRCSPISGHKSVSWYQQVLGQGPQFIFQYYEKEERGRGNFPDRFSARQFPNYSSELNVNALLLGDSALYLCASSSEGGLSYEQYFGPGTRLTVT.

This clonotype was seen ten or more times. The V gene is TRBV20-1, the J gene TRBJ2-7; D unresolved. This CDR3 spans 15 amino acids. Germline CDR1 is DFQATT and CDR2 is SNEGSKA (reference sequence). Deletions cut 3 bases from V and 6 bases from J, with 21 bases between. The CDR3 protein is CSASRSRGLASEQYF. In nucleotides, the CDR3 is TGCAGTGCTAGCCGGTCGCGAGGATTGGCGTCCGAGCAGTACTTC.

This clonotype was seen repeatedly, ten times or more. The rearrangement links TRBV15 to TRBJ1-4; a weak D match, TRBD1 (5 bases). The germline V gene encodes CDR1 LNHNV and CDR2 YYDKDF (reference sequence). This CDR3 has 18 residues. V was cut by 0 bases and J by 7 bases, with 21 bases left in between. DNA for the CDR3: TGTGCCACCAGCAGAGATCGACCGGGCAGGGTGAATCTTGAAAAACTGTTTTTT. Translation: CATSRDRPGRVNLEKLFF.

Many counts were recorded for this clonotype. This sequence joins TRBV7-6 and TRBJ2-7; unclear D gene. CDR3 length: 14 residues. V was pared by 5 bases and J by 5 bases, with 16 bases between. The germline V gene encodes CDR1 SGHVS and CDR2 FNYEAQ. CDR3 nucleotides: TGTGCCAGCAGCCGAGGCCCACCCCCCGACGAGCAGTACTTC. This gives the protein CASSRGPPPDEQYF.

In this sample, this clonotype turned up many times. This chain joins TRBV27 and TRBJ2-3; TRBD2 agrees at 10 bases. The CDR3 consists of 15 residues. The germline V gene has CDR1 MNHEY and CDR2 SMNVEV (reference sequence). The V and J ends lost 2 bases and 3 bases, in that order; junction bases with no gene match: 2. The CDR3 loop is CASSLGAGGTDTQYF. The CDR3, as DNA: TGTGCCAGCAGTTTAGGAGCGGGGGGGACAGATACGCAGTATTTT.

This clonotype was seen a few times. The chain recombines TRBV5-1 with TRBJ2-2; 10 bases align to TRBD2. Per the germline V gene, CDR1 is SGHRS and CDR2 is YFSETQ. This CDR3 spans 17 amino acids. Trimming removed 3 bases from V and 1 base from J; junction bases left unmatched: 6. In DNA, the CDR3 is TGCGCCAGCAGCTCCTCCCCTAGCGGGGGGAACACCGGGGAGCTGTTTTTT. Translated: CASSSSPSGGNTGELFF.

This clonotype appeared many times. The chain employs TRBV15 and TRBJ2-3; TRBD2 agrees at 7 bases. The CDR3 is 16 amino acids. The germline V gene has CDR1 LNHNV and CDR2 YYDKDF (reference sequence). With 3 bases clipped from V and 2 bases from J, the junction kept 8 bases outside the gene matches. The CDR3 spells CATSRGGDRLTDTQYF. The CDR3, as DNA: TGTGCCACCAGCAGGGGGGGGGACCGCCTCACAGATACGCAGTATTTT.

This clonotype has ten or more counts. The chain joins TRBV3-1 to TRBJ1-5; 7 bases agree with TRBD1. After removal of 3 bases from V and 9 bases from J, the junction contained 5 bases not matched to a gene. The CDR3 extends over 13 amino acids. Germline V lookup: CDR1 LGHDT, CDR2 YNNKEL (reference sequence). CDR3 amino acids: CASSHGTAAPQHF. CDR3 coding DNA: TGTGCCAGCAGCCACGGGACAGCGGCGCCCCAGCATTTT.

This clonotype has ten or more counts. V gene TRBV7-2 combines with J gene TRBJ2-3; D is ambiguous. V was clipped by 5 bases and J by 5 bases, with 11 bases between them. The CDR3 spans 13 residues. The germline CDR1 and CDR2 sequences are SGHTA and FQGNSA. CDR3 region: CASSPSARDTQYF. Here the CDR3 DNA reads TGTGCCAGCAGCCCCAGTGCTAGAGATACGCAGTATTTT.

The sample holds many counts of this clonotype. The chain links TRBV9 to TRBJ1-5; a weak D match, TRBD1 (5 bases). Germline-derived CDR1 and CDR2 are SGDLS and YYNGEE. V lost 3 bases, J lost 0 bases, and 10 bases lay in between. The CDR3 extends over 15 amino acids. DNA of the CDR3: TGTGCCAGCAGCGGGTCCAGGGATAGCAATCAGCCCCAGCATTTT. Translating gives CASSGSRDSNQPQHF.

This clonotype was observed many times. The CDR3 spells CASSLTTESGELFF. Here the CDR3 DNA reads TGTGCCAGCAGCCTTACCACGGAGAGCGGGGAGCTGTTTTTT. The V gene is TRBV3-1, the J gene TRBJ2-2; no definite D call. The CDR3 sequence is 14 residues long. The V and J ends lost 4 bases and 7 bases respectively, with 13 bases between them. Per germline, CDR1 LGHDT and CDR2 YNNKEL (reference sequence).

Many counts were recorded for this clonotype. The genes are TRBV9 and TRBJ2-3; D not resolved. Germline CDR1 SGDLS, CDR2 YYNGEE. The CDR3 covers 14 residues. The V gene lost 0 bases and the J gene lost 3 bases, with 8 bases spanning the gap. The CDR3 protein is CASSVVPATDTQYF. As DNA, the CDR3 is TGTGCCAGCAGCGTAGTGCCAGCAACAGATACGCAGTATTTT.

This clonotype was seen at least ten times. V and J are TRBV5-5 and TRBJ1-1; a weak D match, TRBD1 (5 bases). The germline V gene has CDR1 SGHKS and CDR2 YYEKEE (reference sequence). The CDR3 contains 15 residues. V lost 0 bases, J lost 11 bases, and 20 bases lay in between. CDR3 protein: CASSLDVGLPSMAFF. The CDR3 nucleotides read TGTGCCAGCAGCTTGGATGTGGGGCTCCCTTCCATGGCTTTCTTT.

This clonotype was seen at least ten times. The J gene is TRBJ2-7, the V gene TRBV5-1; D might be TRBD2 (5 bases). This CDR3 has 14 amino acids. Trimming took off 5 bases at V and 0 bases at J, with 12 bases between the two ends. Germline-derived CDR1 and CDR2 are SGHRS and YFSETQ. This CDR3 is CASSRTGSSYEQYF. CDR3 sequence (DNA): TGCGCCAGCAGTAGGACTGGGAGCTCCTACGAGCAGTACTTC.

This clonotype has only a few counts. The chain is built from TRBV20-1 and TRBJ2-7; D perhaps matches TRBD2 (5 bases). The CDR3 loop spans 15 amino acids. V was pared by 3 bases and J by 7 bases, with 22 bases between. Germline V gene lookup returns CDR1 DFQATT and CDR2 SNEGSKA (reference sequence). This CDR3 is CSASHKRAETGEQYF. DNA of the CDR3: TGCAGTGCTAGTCATAAACGAGCAGAGACGGGGGAGCAGTACTTC.

This clonotype appeared many times. Relative to the germline gene, one junction end is altered; a read error may explain this. The rearrangement links TRBV3-1 to TRBJ2-2; no reliable D call. The V gene's germline CDR1 is LGHDT and CDR2 YNNKEL (reference sequence). The CDR3 totals 14 residues. CDR3 residues: CASSPWARTGELFF. CDR3 nucleotide sequence: TGTGCCAGCAGCCCCTGGGCTCGAACCGGAGAGCTGTTTTTT.

This clonotype was recorded many times. The chain joins TRBV20-1 to TRBJ1-5, with TRBD1 as a possible D gene (5 bases). Germline CDR1 reads DFQATT; CDR2 reads SNEGSKA (reference sequence). The CDR3 contains 14 residues. Trimming shortened V by 0 bases and J by 2 bases, and 8 bases separated the two germline ends. The CDR3 reads CSARDGAGNQPQHF. DNA for the CDR3: TGCAGTGCTAGAGACGGGGCAGGCAATCAGCCCCAGCATTTT.

This clonotype was counted at least ten times. The rearrangement uses TRBV7-9 and TRBJ1-6; unclear D gene. The CDR3 contains 15 residues. From germline, CDR1 is SEHNR and CDR2 FQNEAQ (reference sequence). V was shortened by 5 bases and J by 6 bases, with 14 bases between the two germline ends. DNA for the CDR3: TGTGCCAGCAGCGTCGGATTGAGGGTTAATTCACCCCTCCACTTT. Translated: CASSVGLRVNSPLHF. Full variable domain (rest looked up from reference TRBV7-9 and TRBJ1-6): DTGVSQNPRHKITKRGQNVTFRCDPISEHNRLYWYRQTLGQGPEFLTYFQNEAQLEKSRLLSDRFSAERPKGSFSTLEIQRTEQGDSAMYLCASSVGLRVNSPLHFGNGTRLTVT.

In this sample, this clonotype turned up many times. This sequence joins TRBV7-9 and TRBJ2-1, with D tentatively TRBD1 (7 bases). V lost 5 bases, J lost 6 bases, and 14 bases lay in between. The CDR3 loop spans 14 amino acids. Germline V CDR1 and CDR2: SEHNR, FQNEAQ (reference sequence). This CDR3 is CASSPYQGGNEQFF. The CDR3, as DNA: TGTGCCAGCAGCCCGTATCAGGGGGGCAATGAGCAGTTCTTC. Variable domain in full (rest from reference TRBV7-9 and TRBJ2-1): DTGVSQNPRHKITKRGQNVTFRCDPISEHNRLYWYRQTLGQGPEFLTYFQNEAQLEKSRLLSDRFSAERPKGSFSTLEIQRTEQGDSAMYLCASSPYQGGNEQFFGPGTRLTVL.

This clonotype was seen at least ten times. The rearrangement joins TRBV5-1 to TRBJ1-3; 10 bases map to TRBD1. Germline values: CDR1 SGHRS, CDR2 YFSETQ. Losses at the gene ends were 4 bases for V and 0 bases for J; bases not matched to a gene: 7. The CDR3 has 17 residues. This chain's CDR3 is CASSGGTGAFSGNTIYF. The CDR3 nucleotides read TGCGCCAGCAGCGGCGGGACAGGGGCGTTCTCTGGAAACACCATATATTTT.